The rows below give T cell receptor beta chains drawn from one sample of a study of response to subunit inactivated influenza vaccine. In TCRdb, the RT-PCR reads were re-called with MiXCR into one record per CDR3 protein. The sample records 530,000 or so distinct CDR3 sequences, 14% being singletons. The source material was PBMCs from blood, sampled 11 to 12 days after vaccination. All receptors come from a man aged 45-65 years who received an inactivated influenza vaccine. Both conserved end residues are part of each CDR3. The order of the fields is CDR3 protein, CDR3 DNA, V gene, J gene, D gene, clone size. D genes are given only for firm matches. For some rows the clone size is stated as once, few or many, or as a class when expanded; others skip it.

CASTLSIGIGTNNSPLHF,TGTGCCAGCACCTTAAGTATCGGAATCGGAACGAATAATTCACCCCTCCACTTT,TRBV7-6,TRBJ1-6,NA,NA
CASSSRGSVEQYF,TGTGCCAGCAGCTCCAGGGGGTCGGTCGAGCAGTACTTC,TRBV7-9,TRBJ2-7,TRBD1,few
CASSQEIYYEQYF,TGCGCCAGCAGCCAAGAAATATACTACGAGCAGTACTTC,TRBV4-1,TRBJ2-7,NA,NA
CASSLYQENNEQFF,TGTGCCAGCAGTTTATACCAGGAGAACAATGAGCAGTTCTTC,TRBV12-3/TRBV12-4,TRBJ2-1,NA,NA
CASSLGQASSPLHF,TGTGCCAGCAGTTTAGGGCAGGCCAGTTCACCCCTCCACTTT,TRBV12-3/TRBV12-4,TRBJ1-6,NA,few
CASSPPRTGVDTQYF,TGTGCCAGCTCACCACCGAGGACAGGTGTAGATACGCAGTATTTT,TRBV18,TRBJ2-3,TRBD1,once
CASSQEIDRGNNEQFF,TGCGCCAGCAGCCAAGAAATAGACAGGGGAAACAATGAGCAGTTCTTC,TRBV4-1,TRBJ2-1,TRBD1,few
CASSLNAYGYTF,TGTGCCAGCAGCTTAAACGCCTATGGCTACACCTTC,TRBV11-2,TRBJ1-2,NA,few
CASSYSAVGDSYEQYF,TGTGCCAGCAGTTACTCGGCGGTGGGCGATTCCTACGAGCAGTACTTC,TRBV6-5,TRBJ2-7,NA,NA
CSALMTIWDNEQFF,TGCAGTGCCCTAATGACAATTTGGGACAATGAGCAGTTCTTC,TRBV20-1,TRBJ2-1,NA,few
CASSLRDRGLYGYTF,TGTGCCAGCAGCTTACGGGACAGGGGGCTCTATGGCTACACCTTC,TRBV7-2,TRBJ1-2,TRBD1,NA
CASSLYDAGIQYF,TGTGCCAGCAGCTTATATGACGCGGGCATTCAGTACTTC,TRBV7-9,TRBJ2-4,NA,NA
CSVLLAEAPSTDTQYF,TGCAGCGTCTTACTAGCGGAGGCGCCCAGCACAGATACGCAGTATTTT,TRBV29-1,TRBJ2-3,TRBD2,NA
CATSDPGLAEKQFF,TGTGCCACCAGTGACCCGGGACTAGCGGAAAAGCAGTTCTTC,TRBV24-1,TRBJ2-1,TRBD2,NA
CSVDSGTRETQYF,TGCAGCGTTGATTCAGGGACCCGGGAGACCCAGTACTTC,TRBV29-1,TRBJ2-5,NA,once
CASSTTGLGSPLHF,TGTGCCAGCAGCACGACAGGGTTGGGTTCACCCCTCCACTTT,TRBV9,TRBJ1-6,TRBD1,NA
CASSPQFGSTETQYF,TGTGCCAGCAGCCCGCAGTTCGGGAGCACAGAGACCCAGTACTTC,TRBV4-2,TRBJ2-5,NA,NA
CASSSPGGQFYEQYF,TGTGCCAGCAGCTCCCCCGGTGGGCAATTCTACGAGCAGTACTTC,TRBV7-9,TRBJ2-7,NA,few
CASSSGGSYGYTF,TGCGCCAGCAGTAGTGGGGGGTCCTATGGCTACACCTTC,TRBV5-1,TRBJ1-2,NA,few
CASSLGGRWPLHF,TGTGCCAGCAGCTTAGGCGGCCGGTGGCCCCTCCACTTT,TRBV7-2,TRBJ1-6,NA,few
CASSYGQGWQTQYF,TGTGCCAGCAGTTACGGACAGGGCTGGCAGACCCAGTACTTC,TRBV6-5,TRBJ2-5,TRBD1,few
CASRTQGAAYEQYF,TGTGCCAGCAGAACACAGGGGGCTGCCTACGAGCAGTACTTC,TRBV28,TRBJ2-7,TRBD1,NA
CASSLATRVGSPLHF,TGTGCCAGCAGCTTAGCCACCAGGGTCGGCTCACCCCTCCACTTT,TRBV7-8,TRBJ1-6,NA,few
CASSFFIGYDEQFF,TGTGCCAGCAGTTTTTTTATAGGTTACGATGAGCAGTTCTTC,TRBV12-3/TRBV12-4,TRBJ2-1,NA,NA
CASSLEAGRSNQPQHF,TGTGCCAGCAGCTTAGAAGCAGGGCGTAGCAATCAGCCCCAGCATTTT,TRBV7-2,TRBJ1-5,NA,NA
CASSFSGGADTQYF,TGTGCCAGCAGTTTTTCCGGGGGAGCAGATACGCAGTATTTT,TRBV12-3/TRBV12-4,TRBJ2-3,NA,many
CASSYSTAVQNTGELFF,TGTGCCAGCAGTTACTCAACGGCAGTACAAAACACCGGGGAGCTGTTTTTT,TRBV6-2/TRBV6-3,TRBJ2-2,NA,few
CASNRQGPNTEAFF,TGTGCCAGCAATCGACAGGGACCGAACACTGAAGCTTTCTTT,TRBV27,TRBJ1-1,TRBD1,many
CASSSFSGGDLYEQYF,TGTGCCAGCAGCTCCTTTTCGGGGGGGGATCTTTACGAGCAGTACTTC,TRBV11-2,TRBJ2-7,TRBD2,few
CAISFTEENTGELFF,TGTGCCATCAGTTTTACAGAGGAGAACACCGGGGAGCTGTTTTTT,TRBV10-3,TRBJ2-2,NA,NA
CASSPTLSAWELFF,TGTGCCAGCAGCCCCACTTTATCAGCCTGGGAGCTGTTTTTT,TRBV7-9,TRBJ2-2,NA,few
CAWSVSAYNEQFF,TGTGCCTGGAGTGTATCAGCTTACAATGAGCAGTTCTTC,TRBV30,TRBJ2-1,NA,NA
CASSLYGGDEQYF,TGTGCCAGCAGCTTATACGGGGGCGACGAGCAGTACTTC,TRBV7-8,TRBJ2-7,NA,NA
CASSGWTGVNGYTF,TGCGCCAGCAGCGGATGGACAGGGGTAAATGGCTACACCTTC,TRBV5-1,TRBJ1-2,TRBD1,many
CASSSLAGGSLDTQYF,TGCGCCAGCAGCTCACTAGCGGGGGGTTCATTAGATACGCAGTATTTT,TRBV5-1,TRBJ2-3,TRBD2,few
CASSLVTYEGHEQYF,TGTGCCAGCAGCTTAGTGACGTATGAAGGCCACGAGCAGTACTTC,TRBV7-2,TRBJ2-7,NA,NA
CASSLEASGSNEQFF,TGTGCCAGCAGCTTAGAGGCTAGCGGGAGTAATGAGCAGTTCTTC,TRBV7-2,TRBJ2-1,TRBD2,few
CASSQDRSGRELFF,TGTGCCAGCAGCCAAGATAGGTCCGGCCGGGAGCTGTTTTTT,TRBV4-2,TRBJ2-2,NA,NA
CASSPQTLQYF,TGTGCCAGCAGCCCCCAGACGCTCCAGTACTTC,TRBV7-9,TRBJ2-7,NA,few
CASSPRKGAGSGPQHF,TGTGCCAGCAGCCCCCGTAAAGGGGCCGGCTCTGGGCCCCAGCATTTT,TRBV5-6,TRBJ1-5,NA,NA
CASSPRRVRANYGYTF,TGTGCCAGCAGTCCCCGTCGCGTCCGCGCTAACTATGGCTACACCTTC,TRBV12-3/TRBV12-4,TRBJ1-2,NA,many
CASSQGQYLDTQYF,TGTGCCAGCAGCCAAGGTCAATATCTAGATACGCAGTATTTT,TRBV14,TRBJ2-3,NA,few
CASSNAPTSGRSTDTQYF,TGTGCCAGCAGCAACGCCCCGACTAGCGGGAGAAGCACAGATACGCAGTATTTT,TRBV9,TRBJ2-3,TRBD2,many
CASSPRGGETYEQYF,TGTGCCAGCAGCCCACGCGGGGGCGAAACCTACGAGCAGTACTTC,TRBV14,TRBJ2-7,NA,NA
CASRSSLKTIDEQFF,TGCGCCAGCAGATCCTCCCTCAAAACGATTGATGAGCAGTTCTTC,TRBV5-1,TRBJ2-1,NA,few
CASSPLLYEQYF,TGTGCCAGCAGTCCCCTCCTCTACGAGCAGTACTTC,TRBV12-3/TRBV12-4,TRBJ2-7,NA,many
CSASSGSQGEQYF,TGCAGTGCTAGTTCGGGGTCCCAAGGCGAGCAGTACTTC,TRBV20-1,TRBJ2-7,NA,few
CASTVAGTGNGNTIYF,TGTGCCAGCACCGTCGCAGGGACAGGGAATGGAAACACCATATATTTT,TRBV6-1,TRBJ1-3,TRBD1,many
CASSSKPVDIQYF,TGTGCCAGCAGCTCGAAGCCGGTGGACATTCAGTACTTC,TRBV7-9,TRBJ2-4,NA,NA
CATSGTGTGPAEQYF,TGTGCCACCAGTGGGACCGGGACAGGACCTGCTGAGCAGTACTTC,TRBV24-1,TRBJ2-7,TRBD1,NA
CASSQDPFRGHGTNEQFF,TGTGCCAGCAGCCAAGATCCCTTTAGGGGACACGGTACCAATGAGCAGTTCTTC,TRBV4-2,TRBJ2-1,NA,NA
CASTRRASGAYEQYF,TGTGCCAGCACCCGTCGGGCTAGCGGGGCGTACGAGCAGTACTTC,TRBV12-3/TRBV12-4,TRBJ2-7,TRBD2,NA
CASSLGTGVLHEQYF,TGTGCCAGCAGCTTAGGGACAGGGGTATTACACGAGCAGTACTTC,TRBV11-2,TRBJ2-7,TRBD1,NA
CASSSGQGPAFF,TGTGCCAGCAGCAGTGGACAGGGCCCAGCTTTCTTT,TRBV7-3,TRBJ1-1,TRBD1,many